The next 26 T cell receptor beta chains were all read from a single sample in a study of T cell responses to AZD1222 COVID-19 vaccine. Only in-frame clones appear in the TCRdb table, and some are missing; sequencing was by immunoSEQ multiplex PCR. Here the sample spans roughly 120,000 clones, more than 75% being singletons. The source material was peripheral blood, sampled on day 0 of AZD1222 vaccination. These receptors all stem from an adult in good health.

The V gene is TRBV5-8, the J gene TRBJ2-7; a possible D gene is TRBD2 (6 bases). V shed 9 bases and J shed 5 bases, with 21 bases lying between them. Germline V gives CDR1 SGHTS, CDR2 YDEGEE. The CDR3 has 14 residues. The CDR3 reads CAILPSYGGNEQYF. The CDR3 DNA reads as TGTGCCATCCTTCCCTCATACGGGGGAAACGAGCAGTACTTC.

J is TRBJ2-1 and V is TRBV6-2 or TRBV6-3, with 12 bases fitting TRBD2. J was trimmed by 7 bases and V by 4 bases; bases with no gene match: 5. Germline loops: CDR1 MNHEY, CDR2 SVGEGT. CDR3 size: 15 residues. The CDR3 here is CASSLGLAGINEQFF. As DNA, the CDR3 is TGTGCCAGCAGTTTAGGACTAGCGGGAATTAATGAGCAGTTCTTC.

The V gene is TRBV5-1, the J gene TRBJ2-1; D may correspond to TRBD1 or TRBD2 (5 bases each). Germline V gives CDR1 SGHRS, CDR2 YFSETQ. V lost 0 bases and J 2 bases, leaving 9 bases between the germline ends. CDR3 length: 15 residues. CDR3 bases: TGCGCCAGCAGCTTGGTAAAGGGACCCTACAATGAGCAGTTCTTC. Protein product: CASSLVKGPYNEQFF. Full variable domain (missing parts from reference TRBV5-1 and TRBJ2-1): KAGVTQTPRYLIKTRGQQVTLSCSPISGHRSVSWYQQTPGQGLQFLFEYFSETQRNKGNFPGRFSGRQFSNSRSEMNVSTLELGDSALYLCASSLVKGPYNEQFFGPGTRLTVL.

This rearrangement joins TRBV2 to TRBJ2-3; no clear D gene. V was shortened by 1 base and J by 7 bases, with 15 bases between the two germline ends. CDR1 and CDR2 (germline): SNHLY, FYNNEI. The CDR3 sequence is 15 residues long. The CDR3 spells CASSEGVIEAYTQYF. In nucleotides, the CDR3 is TGTGCCAGCAGTGAAGGGGTGATAGAAGCTTATACGCAGTATTTT.

J is TRBJ2-1 and V is TRBV4-1; TRBD2 might be the D (6 bases). V shed 1 base and J shed 7 bases, with 11 bases lying between them. From germline, CDR1 is MGHRA and CDR2 YSYEKL. The length of the CDR3 is 14 residues. The CDR3 loop reads CASSQVREINEQFF. The DNA for the CDR3 is TGCGCCAGCAGCCAAGTTCGGGAGATAAATGAGCAGTTCTTC.

The gene calls are TRBV6-5 and TRBJ1-1; 7 bases are shared with TRBD1. The CDR3 runs to 15 residues. With V trimmed by 6 bases and J by 6 bases, 13 bases remained unmatched. Germline lookup yields CDR1 MNHEY and CDR2 SVGAGI. The chain's CDR3 is CASSESLNRGAEAFF. CDR3 DNA: TGTGCCAGCAGCGAGTCCTTGAACAGGGGCGCTGAAGCTTTCTTT.

The chain employs TRBV3-1 (or the pseudogene TRBV3-2) and TRBJ1-2, with 9 bases identical to TRBD1. Looked up from germline, CDR1 is LGHDT and CDR2 is YNNKEL (reference sequence). Germline trimming cut 1 base from V and 4 bases from J; bases unmatched to any gene: 7. The CDR3 is 16 residues long. The CDR3 DNA is TGTGCCAGCAGCCAAGCGGCGGGACAGGGCTCCTATGGCTACACCTTC. Translating it yields CASSQAAGQGSYGYTF.

This clone was counted between two and nine times. The chain uses TRBV27 and TRBJ1-1; a weak D match, TRBD1 (5 bases). The CDR3 covers 13 residues. Germline CDR1 is MNHEY and CDR2 is SMNVEV (reference sequence). Trimming stripped 3 bases from V and 6 bases from J, with 11 bases between. The DNA for the CDR3 is TGTGCCAGCAGTTTTGGAAGGGGCGCTGAAGCTTTCTTT. Its protein is CASSFGRGAEAFF.

The gene calls are TRBV6-4 and TRBJ1-2; D is perhaps TRBD1 (5 bases). Germline V CDR1 and CDR2: MRHNA, SNTAGT. There are 13 residues in the CDR3. Trimming shortened V by 8 bases and J by 7 bases, and 17 bases separated the two germline ends. In DNA form, the CDR3 reads TGTGCCAGCGCCAGGGAATCGTGGGGTGGCTACACCTTC. As protein: CASARESWGGYTF.

V gene TRBV3-1 (or the pseudogene TRBV3-2) combines with J gene TRBJ2-1; 12 nucleotides align to TRBD2. Germline V lookup: CDR1 LGHDT, CDR2 YNNKEL (reference sequence). Trimming removed 3 bases from V and 5 bases from J; junction bases left unmatched: 11. CDR3 size: 18 residues. In DNA, the CDR3 is TGTGCCAGCAGCCAGCCTACCAGGACTAGCGGGGCCCACAATGAGCAGTTCTTC. This translates into CASSQPTRTSGAHNEQFF.

V usage is TRBV5-1 and J usage is TRBJ2-3, with D possibly matching TRBD2 (6 bases). CDR1 and CDR2 from the germline V gene are SGHRS and YFSETQ. The CDR3 extends over 15 amino acids. Trimming took off 4 bases at V and 4 bases at J, with 16 bases between the two ends. The CDR3 loop is CASSRSPSVPDTQYF. CDR3 sequence (DNA): TGCGCCAGCAGCAGATCCCCTAGCGTCCCAGATACGCAGTATTTT.

CDR3 protein: CAISGDASTDTQYF. Written as DNA, the CDR3 is TGTGCCATCAGTGGTGACGCTAGCACAGATACGCAGTATTTT. The chain carries TRBV10-3 and TRBJ2-3; D is unresolved. V lost 4 bases to trimming and J lost 0 bases, with 8 bases between them. In germline, CDR1 is ENHRY, CDR2 SYGVKD. CDR3 length: 14 residues.

V and J are TRBV15 and TRBJ2-1; no clear D gene. In germline, CDR1 is LNHNV, CDR2 YYDKDF (reference sequence). V dropped 3 bases and J dropped 12 bases, with 9 bases sitting between them. The CDR3 is 11 amino acids. The CDR3 nucleotides are TGTGCCACCAGCAGCCTAGATTTGCAGTTCTTC. Its protein is CATSSLDLQFF.

The CDR3 loop reads CAWGYSGANVLTF. As DNA, the CDR3 is TGTGCCTGGGGATACTCTGGGGCCAACGTCCTGACTTTC. This chain joins TRBV30 and TRBJ2-6, with no clear D. The CDR3 covers 13 residues. Trimming cost V 5 bases and J 0 bases, with 5 bases left between them. CDR1 and CDR2 from the germline V gene are GTSNPN and SVGIG (reference sequence).

This clone turned up a few times. The J gene is TRBJ2-1, the V gene TRBV7-8, with 8 positions matching TRBD2. Germline loops: CDR1 SGHVS, CDR2 FQNEAQ. Germline trimming cut 8 bases from V and 4 bases from J; bases unmatched to any gene: 10. The CDR3 is 15 residues long. The CDR3 protein is CASRPGRGRYNEQFF. The CDR3 DNA reads as TGTGCCAGCCGCCCAGGGCGCGGGAGGTACAATGAGCAGTTCTTC.

A word on this clone: Other DNA sequences in the same sample also yield this CDR3. The gene calls are TRBV7-9 and TRBJ2-7; possible D gene TRBD2, 7 bases. Germline V gives CDR1 SEHNR, CDR2 FQNEAQ (reference sequence). V lost 1 base, J lost 5 bases, and 27 bases lay in between. This CDR3 is built from 19 residues. CDR3 DNA: TGTGCCAGCAGCTTAGATCGTCGGGGGGCCACCGGGGGAGTCAACGAGCAGTACTTC. It specifies CASSLDRRGATGGVNEQYF.

In this sample, this clone turned up once. V is TRBV6-1 and J is TRBJ2-5; D unresolved. The CDR3 spans 16 residues. The germline V gene has CDR1 MNHNS and CDR2 SASEGT. V was clipped by 2 bases and J by 2 bases, with 15 bases between them. DNA for the CDR3: TGTGCCAGCAGTGAACTTAACCGGGCCTTACAAGAGACCCAGTACTTC. This sequence encodes CASSELNRALQETQYF.

This clone was found a few times. The chain recombines TRBV27 with TRBJ2-1; TRBD1 might be the D (5 bases). Germline CDR1 is MNHEY and CDR2 is SMNVEV (reference sequence). V lost 6 bases and J lost 7, with 16 bases in between. There are 14 residues in the CDR3. The CDR3 sequence is CASREQGAGNEQFF. For the CDR3, the DNA is TGTGCCAGCAGGGAGCAGGGCGCCGGGAATGAGCAGTTCTTC.

V is TRBV5-1 and J is TRBJ1-3; 8 bases fit TRBD1. Germline V gene lookup returns CDR1 SGHRS and CDR2 YFSETQ. This CDR3 is 17 amino acids long. Trimming at V came to 4 bases and at J to 0 bases, leaving 9 bases not matched to a gene. The CDR3 nucleotides read TGCGCCAGCAGCACCGGATCAGGGGGCTTCTCTGGAAACACCATATATTTT. Translated, it gives CASSTGSGGFSGNTIYF.

CDR3 nucleotide sequence: TGTGCCAGTAGTCCAGGACCTAACTATGGCTACACCTTC. Translation: CASSPGPNYGYTF. V gene TRBV19 combines with J gene TRBJ1-2; no reliable D call. Germline CDR1 is LNHDA and CDR2 is SQIVND (reference sequence). This CDR3 has 13 residues. The V and J ends lost 5 bases and 0 bases respectively, with 7 bases between them.

The chain employs TRBV19 and TRBJ1-4; TRBD1 matches at 9 bases. After removal of 6 bases from V and 7 bases from J, the junction contained 9 bases not matched to a gene. Per the germline V gene, CDR1 is LNHDA and CDR2 is SQIVND (reference sequence). CDR3 length: 15 residues. The CDR3, as DNA: TGTGCCAGTAGCCTCGACAGGGGGTCGATTGAAAAACTGTTTTTT. It encodes CASSLDRGSIEKLFF.

The chain joins TRBV7-9 to TRBJ2-4; D not resolved. The CDR3 runs to 16 residues. The germline V and J ends were trimmed by 1 base and 0 bases, with 10 bases remaining between them. Per germline, CDR1 SEHNR and CDR2 FQNEAQ (reference sequence). The CDR3 loop is CASSLEARLAKNIQYF. The CDR3 DNA is TGTGCCAGCAGCTTAGAAGCACGTCTAGCCAAAAACATTCAGTACTTC.

V and J are TRBV15 and TRBJ2-7, with TRBD2 identical over 7 bases. Germline CDR1 is LNHNV and CDR2 is YYDKDF (reference sequence). V lost 5 bases and J lost 4; bases outside the gene matches: 5. There are 13 residues in the CDR3. The CDR3, as DNA: TGTGCCACCAGCGGGGGGGTAACTTACGAGCAGTACTTC. Encoded protein: CATSGGVTYEQYF.

The rearrangement links TRBV15 to TRBJ1-1, with a tentative D call TRBD1 (6 bases). Germline CDR1 LNHNV, CDR2 YYDKDF (reference sequence). Trimming took off 0 bases at V and 10 bases at J, with 12 bases between the two ends. The CDR3 loop spans 13 amino acids. CDR3 protein: CATSREEGGGAFF. As DNA, the CDR3 is TGTGCCACCAGCAGAGAGGAGGGGGGGGGAGCTTTCTTT. The variable domain in full, completed from reference TRBV15 and TRBJ1-1, reads DAMVIQNPRYQVTQFGKPVTLSCSQTLNHNVMYWYQQKSSQAPKLLFHYYDKDFNNEADTPDNFQSRRPNTSFCFLDIRSPGLGDTAMYLCATSREEGGGAFFGQGTRLTVV.

The chain employs TRBV28 and TRBJ1-4, with D unresolved. V lost 6 bases to trimming and J lost 5 bases, with 10 bases between them. Per germline, CDR1 MDHEN and CDR2 SYDVKM. CDR3 length equals 13 residues. The CDR3 loop reads CASRVGPNEKLFF. The CDR3 DNA sequence: TGTGCCAGCAGGGTGGGCCCAAATGAAAAACTGTTTTTT.

This chain links TRBV24-1 with TRBJ2-2; a possible D gene is TRBD1 (6 bases). The CDR3 totals 14 residues. Trimming took 2 bases from V and 3 from J, leaving 6 bases between them. CDR1 is KGHDR and CDR2 is SFDVKD in the germline V gene. The CDR3, as DNA: TGTGCCACCAGTGATTACAGGGACACCGGGGAGCTGTTTTTT. As protein: CATSDYRDTGELFF.